Presented here are 24 T cell receptor beta chains from one specimen sequenced in a study of shared clonotypes between healthy human individuals. Produced via immunoSEQ multiplex PCR; TCRdb's table is partial and in-frame only. The top ten clones hold about 0.4% of a sample with approximately 1.4 million clones, around 98% of them seen once. The sequenced material came from naive CD4+ T cells sorted from blood. The subset here: CD45RA+ positively selected. Source of these receptors: a man aged 25-45 years in good health.

The rearrangement joins TRBV18 to TRBJ2-7; D is uncertain. V lost 2 bases and J 5 bases, leaving 4 bases between the germline ends. CDR1 and CDR2 (germline): KGHSH, LQKENI. The CDR3 extends over 11 amino acids. The CDR3 sequence is CASSPEHEQYF. CDR3 nucleotide sequence: TGTGCCAGCTCACCAGAACACGAGCAGTACTTC.

In regard to this clone: Other nucleotide sequences from this sample produce the same CDR3. The J gene is TRBJ2-5, the V gene TRBV18, with D perhaps matching TRBD1 (5 bases). Looked up from germline, CDR1 is KGHSH and CDR2 is LQKENI. V was clipped by 1 base and J by 1 base, with 10 bases between them. This CDR3 contains 15 residues. CDR3: CASSPRVGAQETQYF. The CDR3 nucleotides read TGTGCCAGCTCACCACGGGTAGGGGCCCAAGAGACCCAGTACTTC. The full variable domain, completed using reference TRBV18 and TRBJ2-5, is NAGVMQNPRHLVRRRGQEARLRCSPMKGHSHVYWYRQLPEEGLKFMVYLQKENIIDESGMPKERFSAEFPKEGPSILRIQQVVRGDSAAYFCASSPRVGAQETQYFGPGTRLLVL.

The CDR3 DNA sequence: TGTGCCAGCAGCCCACCGCGGGGGACAGGGAGGAACACTGAAGCTTTCTTT. Translation: CASSPPRGTGRNTEAFF. The rearrangement links TRBV5-4 to TRBJ1-1, with 9 nucleotides matching TRBD1. Germline V gives CDR1 SGHNT, CDR2 YYREEE (reference sequence). The V gene end was trimmed by 4 bases and the J gene end by 1 base; junction bases not matched to a gene: 11. The CDR3 spans 17 residues.

The rearrangement joins TRBV6-5 to TRBJ1-1; 7 bases agree with TRBD1. Germline V lookup: CDR1 MNHEY, CDR2 SVGAGI. The CDR3 consists of 14 residues. V dropped 2 bases and J dropped 1; count of bases not matched to a gene: 1. CDR3 sequence reads: CASSYGDRNTEAFF. CDR3 bases: TGTGCCAGCAGTTACGGGGACAGGAACACTGAAGCTTTCTTT.

The V call is TRBV5-1, the J call TRBJ2-3; no definite D call. Germline values: CDR1 SGHRS, CDR2 YFSETQ. The ends were cut back, 5 bases at V and 0 bases at J, with 10 bases in the middle. The CDR3 runs to 14 residues. CDR3 amino acids: CASSPQSSTDTQYF. CDR3 nucleotide sequence: TGCGCCAGCAGTCCACAATCAAGCACAGATACGCAGTATTTT.

Details on this clone: Germline is not matched at one junction end, which may reflect a read error. The rearrangement links TRBV4-1 to TRBJ1-1; perhaps TRBD1 as D (5 bases). Germline V gene sequence: CDR1 MGHRA, CDR2 YSYEKL. This CDR3 has 16 residues. The CDR3 region is CASRQVGARINTEAFF. The CDR3 bases are TGCGCCAGCAGGCAAGTTGGGGCGAGGATTAACACTGAAGCTTTCTTT.

The gene calls are TRBV5-1 and TRBJ2-3, with D perhaps assigned TRBD1 or TRBD2 (5 bases each). CDR1 and CDR2 from the germline V gene are SGHRS and YFSETQ. The CDR3 consists of 16 residues. V gave up 2 bases and J gave up 4 bases, with 17 bases separating them. The CDR3 sequence: CASSLAGTGNADTQYF. Written as DNA, the CDR3 is TGCGCCAGCAGCTTAGCCGGGACGGGGAACGCAGATACGCAGTATTTT.

The J gene is TRBJ2-7, the V gene TRBV28; possibly TRBD2 for D (6 bases). Trimming took off 8 bases at V and 7 bases at J, with 21 bases between the two ends. This CDR3 spans 14 amino acids. From germline, CDR1 is MDHEN and CDR2 SYDVKM. The DNA for the CDR3 is TGTGCCAGCTCGTTTGCTGGCGGGGTGGGGGAGCAGTACTTC. It codes for CASSFAGGVGEQYF.

The chain is built from TRBV7-8 and TRBJ2-1, with 10 nucleotides matching TRBD2. The length of the CDR3 is 16 residues. Germline V CDR1 and CDR2: SGHVS, FQNEAQ. V lost 1 base, J lost 10 bases, and 10 bases stayed unmatched. The CDR3 spells CASSLGSSSGRREQFF. DNA for the CDR3: TGTGCCAGCAGCTTAGGCTCCTCTAGCGGGAGACGGGAGCAGTTCTTC.

The V and J genes are TRBV18 and TRBJ2-2, with a tentative D call TRBD2 (7 bases). Germline V lookup: CDR1 KGHSH, CDR2 LQKENI. The CDR3 extends over 16 amino acids. Trimming shortened V by 0 bases and J by 6 bases, and 14 bases separated the two germline ends. In nucleotides, the CDR3 is TGTGCCAGCTCACCACCGGTCGGGGGGCGGCCCGGGGAGCTGTTTTTT. Protein sequence: CASSPPVGGRPGELFF.

CDR3 sequence reads: CASSVVGGQTPSSGNTIYF. CDR3 nucleotides: TGTGCCAGCAGCGTAGTGGGGGGCCAGACGCCGAGCTCTGGAAACACCATATATTTT. This chain connects TRBV9 to TRBJ1-3; D possibly corresponds to TRBD1 (6 bases). CDR3 size: 19 residues. The V and J ends lost 0 bases and 0 bases respectively, with 19 bases between them. The germline gives CDR1 SGDLS, CDR2 YYNGEE.

The CDR3 DNA sequence: TGCGCCAGCAGTACAGGGTTAGGAGAAGAGACCCAGTACTTC. Protein: CASSTGLGEETQYF. The rearrangement uses TRBV10-1 and TRBJ2-5; maybe TRBD1 (6 bases). Trimming took off 5 bases at V and 3 bases at J, with 13 bases between the two ends. From germline, CDR1 is WNHNN and CDR2 SYGVQD (reference sequence). The CDR3 is made up of 14 amino acids.

The J gene is TRBJ2-5, the V gene TRBV19; D is unclear. Germline V CDR1 and CDR2: LNHDA, SQIVND (reference sequence). The CDR3 spans 12 residues. Trimming pared 9 bases from V and 5 bases from J, leaving 13 bases between. The CDR3, as DNA: TGTGCCAGATCGACTTCTGAGGAGACCCAGTACTTC. Protein: CARSTSEETQYF. The variable domain in full, with the rest retrieved from reference TRBV19 and TRBJ2-5, is DGGITQSPKYLFRKEGQNVTLSCEQNLNHDAMYWYRQDPGQGLRLIYYSQIVNDFQKGDIAEGYSVSREKKESFPLTVTSAQKNPTAFYLCARSTSEETQYFGPGTRLLVL.

This rearrangement joins TRBV4-1 to TRBJ2-7; TRBD2 aligns across 10 bases. CDR1 and CDR2 from the germline V gene are MGHRA and YSYEKL. The CDR3 consists of 16 residues. The V and J ends lost 1 base and 4 bases, in that order; junction bases with no gene match: 7. The DNA for the CDR3 is TGCGCCAGCAGCCAAGCGCCTAGCGGGAGTCTGTACGAGCAGTACTTC. Protein product: CASSQAPSGSLYEQYF.

The chain has TRBV5-6 and TRBJ2-7; D could derive from TRBD1 or TRBD2 (5 bases each). Germline assignment: CDR1 SGHDT and CDR2 YYEEEE. The ends were cut back, 5 bases at V and 4 bases at J, with 16 bases in the middle. This CDR3 has 14 residues. The CDR3 DNA reads TGTGCCAGCAGGCCCGAGGGGATAGCTTACGAGCAGTACTTC. Amino acids: CASRPEGIAYEQYF.

The V gene is TRBV6-5, the J gene TRBJ2-1; a weak D match, TRBD1 (5 bases). Trimming pared 6 bases from V and 1 base from J, leaving 7 bases between. The CDR3 contains 13 residues. Germline lookup yields CDR1 MNHEY and CDR2 SVGAGI. The CDR3 reads CASSGHSYNEQFF. CDR3 nucleotides: TGTGCCAGCAGCGGACATTCCTACAATGAGCAGTTCTTC.

The CDR3 DNA reads as TGTGCCAGTAGTATAGGGGACCGAACCGGGGAGCTGTTTTTT. It specifies CASSIGDRTGELFF. The chain recombines TRBV19 with TRBJ2-2, with D possibly being TRBD1 or TRBD2 (5 bases each). The CDR3 consists of 14 residues. V lost 1 base and J lost 5, with 8 bases in between. Germline V gene lookup returns CDR1 LNHDA and CDR2 SQIVND (reference sequence).

This clone was seen only a few times. The chain employs TRBV28 and TRBJ2-1; unclear D gene. This CDR3 has 15 residues. CDR1 is MDHEN and CDR2 is SYDVKM in the germline V gene. Trimming removed 4 bases at V and 0 bases at J, with 10 bases between. CDR3 sequence (DNA): TGTGCCAGCAGTTCCATCGGCATCTCCTACAATGAGCAGTTCTTC. Residues: CASSSIGISYNEQFF.

Remarks on this clone: Other nucleotide sequences in the sample specify the same CDR3. The chain recombines TRBV28 with TRBJ2-2; weak D call: TRBD1 (5 bases). This CDR3 region has 14 residues. Trimming took off 4 bases at V and 1 base at J, with 7 bases between the two ends. CDR1 is MDHEN, CDR2 SYDVKM, per germline. The CDR3 nucleotides read TGTGCCAGCAGTTCCGGACAGAACACCGGGGAGCTGTTTTTT. Translated: CASSSGQNTGELFF.

The genes are TRBV5-4 and TRBJ1-2; 7 bases align to TRBD1. Germline V CDR1 and CDR2: SGHNT, YYREEE (reference sequence). The V gene end was trimmed by 4 bases and the J gene end by 4 bases; junction bases not matched to a gene: 10. The CDR3 contains 15 residues. The DNA for the CDR3 is TGTGCCAGCAGCCCCAAGGGGACAGAACCCTATGGCTACACCTTC. It yields the protein CASSPKGTEPYGYTF.

V usage is TRBV28 and J usage is TRBJ1-5; D call uncertain. The CDR3 extends over 15 amino acids. The V gene lost 1 base and the J gene lost 3 bases, with 10 bases spanning the gap. Germline CDR1 is MDHEN and CDR2 is SYDVKM. The CDR3 loop is CASSLSGQTNQPQHF. CDR3 nucleotide sequence: TGTGCCAGCAGTTTATCCGGGCAGACCAATCAGCCCCAGCATTTT.

The V and J genes are TRBV7-9 and TRBJ2-7; D not resolved. CDR1 and CDR2 (germline): SEHNR, FQNEAQ (reference sequence). This CDR3 has 15 residues. V was shortened by 4 bases and J by 3 bases, with 16 bases between the two germline ends. This CDR3 reads CASSSTVSYGYEQYF. The DNA for the CDR3 is TGTGCCAGCAGCTCGACCGTGTCGTATGGCTACGAGCAGTACTTC.

This chain's CDR3 is CASSSGTRGTDTQYF. The CDR3 DNA follows: TGTGCCAGCAGTTCTGGGACTAGAGGCACAGATACGCAGTATTTT. This chain joins TRBV27 and TRBJ2-3; TRBD2 matches 8 bases. With 4 bases clipped from V and 1 base from J, the junction kept 4 bases outside the gene matches. This CDR3 comprises 15 residues. CDR1 is MNHEY, CDR2 SMNVEV, per germline (reference sequence).

Concerning this clone itself: This same CDR3 is encoded by further DNA sequences in the sample. V gene TRBV7-3 combines with J gene TRBJ2-3; D not resolved. V was trimmed by 2 bases and J by 3 bases, leaving 6 bases between them. This CDR3 region has 13 residues. Germline V CDR1 and CDR2: SGHTA, FQGTGA. CDR3 amino acids: CASSLLGTDTQYF. In DNA form, the CDR3 reads TGTGCCAGCAGCTTACTGGGAACAGATACGCAGTATTTT.